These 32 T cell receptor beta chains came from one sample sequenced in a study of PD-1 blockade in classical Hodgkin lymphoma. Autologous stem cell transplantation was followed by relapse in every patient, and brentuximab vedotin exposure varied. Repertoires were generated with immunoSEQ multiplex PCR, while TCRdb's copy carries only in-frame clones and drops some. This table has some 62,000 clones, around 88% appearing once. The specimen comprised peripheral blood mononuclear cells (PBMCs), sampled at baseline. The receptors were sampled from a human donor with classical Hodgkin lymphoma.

DNA of the CDR3: TGCAGCGTTACCGTTGTGGGGGCCAACGTCCTGACTTTC. Translated: CSVTVVGANVLTF. The V call is TRBV29-1, the J call TRBJ2-6; D is uncertain. Trimming took off 5 bases at V and 4 bases at J, with 9 bases between the two ends. Germline CDR1 SQVTM, CDR2 ANQGSEA. This CDR3 is built from 13 residues.

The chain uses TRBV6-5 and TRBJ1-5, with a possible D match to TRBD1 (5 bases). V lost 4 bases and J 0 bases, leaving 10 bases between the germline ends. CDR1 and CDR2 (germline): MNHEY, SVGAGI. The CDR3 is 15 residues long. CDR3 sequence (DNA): TGTGCCAGCAGTTTATCTGACAGTAGCAATCAGCCCCAGCATTTT. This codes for CASSLSDSSNQPQHF.

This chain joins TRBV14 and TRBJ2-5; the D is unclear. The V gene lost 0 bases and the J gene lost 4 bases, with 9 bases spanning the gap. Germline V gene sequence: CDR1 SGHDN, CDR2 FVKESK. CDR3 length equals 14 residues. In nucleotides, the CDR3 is TGTGCCAGCAGCCAAGATCTGGGGTTAGAGACCCAGTACTTC. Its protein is CASSQDLGLETQYF. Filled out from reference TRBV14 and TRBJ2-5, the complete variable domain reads EAGVTQFPSHSVIEKGQTVTLRCDPISGHDNLYWYRRVMGKEIKFLLHFVKESKQDESGMPNNRFLAERTGGTYSTLKVQPAELEDSGVYFCASSQDLGLETQYFGPGTRLLVL.

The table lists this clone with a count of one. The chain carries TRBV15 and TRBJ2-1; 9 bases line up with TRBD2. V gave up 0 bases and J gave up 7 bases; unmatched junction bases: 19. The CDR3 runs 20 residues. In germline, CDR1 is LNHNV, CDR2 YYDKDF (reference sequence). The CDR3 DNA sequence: TGTGCCACCAGCAGAGATCGTTTGGGACTCGCGGGGGGGCTGAGTAATGAGCAGTTCTTC. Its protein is CATSRDRLGLAGGLSNEQFF.

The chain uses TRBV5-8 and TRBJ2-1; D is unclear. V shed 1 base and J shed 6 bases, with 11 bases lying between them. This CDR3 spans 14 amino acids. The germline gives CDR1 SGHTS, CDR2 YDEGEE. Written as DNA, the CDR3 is TGTGCCAGCAGCTTGCTGGGGTGGGTCAATGAGCAGTTCTTC. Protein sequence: CASSLLGWVNEQFF.

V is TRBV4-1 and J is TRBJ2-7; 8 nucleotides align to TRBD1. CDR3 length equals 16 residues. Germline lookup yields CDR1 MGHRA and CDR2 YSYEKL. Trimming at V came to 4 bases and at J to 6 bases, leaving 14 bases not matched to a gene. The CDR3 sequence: CASSLSRDRLPFEQYF. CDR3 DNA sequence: TGCGCCAGCAGCCTTTCCCGGGACAGGTTACCTTTCGAGCAGTACTTC.

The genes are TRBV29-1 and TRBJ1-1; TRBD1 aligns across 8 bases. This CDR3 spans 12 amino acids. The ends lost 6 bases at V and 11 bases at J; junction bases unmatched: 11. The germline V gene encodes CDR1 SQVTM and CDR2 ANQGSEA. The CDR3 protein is CSVWDRPSGAFF. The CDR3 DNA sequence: TGCAGCGTGTGGGACAGGCCGTCGGGGGCTTTCTTT.

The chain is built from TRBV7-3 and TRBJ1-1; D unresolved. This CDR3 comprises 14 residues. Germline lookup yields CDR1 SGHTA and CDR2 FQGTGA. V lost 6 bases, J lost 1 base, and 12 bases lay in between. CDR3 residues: CASSPTAGNTEAFF. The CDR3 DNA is TGTGCCAGCAGTCCTACAGCGGGGAACACTGAAGCTTTCTTT.

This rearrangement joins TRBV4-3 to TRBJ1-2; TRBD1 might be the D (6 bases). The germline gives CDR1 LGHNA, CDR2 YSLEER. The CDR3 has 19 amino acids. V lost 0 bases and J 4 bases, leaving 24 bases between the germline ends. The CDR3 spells CASSQDGARGAAKFYGYTF. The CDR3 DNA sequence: TGCGCCAGCAGCCAAGATGGGGCGAGGGGGGCTGCCAAATTCTATGGCTACACCTTC.

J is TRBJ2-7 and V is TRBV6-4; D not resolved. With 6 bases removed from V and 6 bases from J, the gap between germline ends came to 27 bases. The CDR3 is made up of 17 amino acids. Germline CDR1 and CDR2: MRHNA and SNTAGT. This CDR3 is CASSVWPRQGLRAEQYF. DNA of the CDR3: TGTGCCAGCAGCGTCTGGCCGCGACAAGGGCTACGCGCCGAGCAGTACTTC.

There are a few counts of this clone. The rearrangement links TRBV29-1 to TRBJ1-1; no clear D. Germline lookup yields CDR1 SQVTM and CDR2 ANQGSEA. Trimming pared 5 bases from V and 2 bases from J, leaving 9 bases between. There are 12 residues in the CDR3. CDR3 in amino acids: CSVSPVNTEAFF. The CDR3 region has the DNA TGCAGCGTTTCGCCCGTCAACACTGAAGCTTTCTTT.

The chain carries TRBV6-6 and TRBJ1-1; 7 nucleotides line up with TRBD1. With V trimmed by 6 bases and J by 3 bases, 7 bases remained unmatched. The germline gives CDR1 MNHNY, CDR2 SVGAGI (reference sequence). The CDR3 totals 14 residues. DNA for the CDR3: TGTGCCAGCAGCAGAGGGGGCTTTGACACTGAAGCTTTCTTT. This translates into CASSRGGFDTEAFF.

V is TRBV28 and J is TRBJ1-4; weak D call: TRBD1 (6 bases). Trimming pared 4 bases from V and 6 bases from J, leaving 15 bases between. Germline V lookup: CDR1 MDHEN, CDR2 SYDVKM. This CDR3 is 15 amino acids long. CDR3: CASSWWGQWDEKLFF. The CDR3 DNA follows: TGTGCCAGCAGTTGGTGGGGGCAGTGGGATGAAAAACTGTTTTTT.

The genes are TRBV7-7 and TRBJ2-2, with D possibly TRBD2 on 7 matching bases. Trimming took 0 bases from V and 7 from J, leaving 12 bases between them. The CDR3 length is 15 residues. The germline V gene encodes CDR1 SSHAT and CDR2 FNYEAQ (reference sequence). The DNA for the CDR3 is TGTGCCAGCAGCTTAGCGGGGGGGCGATTCGGGGAGCTGTTTTTT. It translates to CASSLAGGRFGELFF.

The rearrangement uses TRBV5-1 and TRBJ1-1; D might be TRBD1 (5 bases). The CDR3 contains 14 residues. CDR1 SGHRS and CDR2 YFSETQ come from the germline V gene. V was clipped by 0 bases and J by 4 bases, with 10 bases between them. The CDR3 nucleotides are TGCGCCAGCAGCTTGGTGCTGGGGACCACTGAAGCTTTCTTT. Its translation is CASSLVLGTTEAFF.

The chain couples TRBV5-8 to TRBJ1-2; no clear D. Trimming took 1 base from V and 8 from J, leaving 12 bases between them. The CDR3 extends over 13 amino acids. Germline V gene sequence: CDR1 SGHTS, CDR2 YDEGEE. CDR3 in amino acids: CASSLIRMGGYTF. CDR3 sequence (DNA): TGTGCCAGCAGCTTGATTCGGATGGGAGGCTACACCTTC.

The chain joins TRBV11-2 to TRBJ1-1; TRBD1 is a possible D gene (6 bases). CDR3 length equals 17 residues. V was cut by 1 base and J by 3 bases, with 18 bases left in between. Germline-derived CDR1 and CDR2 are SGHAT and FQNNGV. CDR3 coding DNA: TGTGCCAGCAGCTTAGGCCTTGGGCAGGGGTTATACACTGAAGCTTTCTTT. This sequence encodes CASSLGLGQGLYTEAFF.

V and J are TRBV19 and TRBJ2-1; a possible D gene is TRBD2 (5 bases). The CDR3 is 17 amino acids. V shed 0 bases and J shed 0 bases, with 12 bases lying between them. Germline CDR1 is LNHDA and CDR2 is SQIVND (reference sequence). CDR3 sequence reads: CASSIDPGTLSYNEQFF. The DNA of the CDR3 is TGTGCCAGTAGTATAGATCCGGGAACCCTCTCCTACAATGAGCAGTTCTTC. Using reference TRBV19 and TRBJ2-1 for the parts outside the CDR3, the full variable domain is DGGITQSPKYLFRKEGQNVTLSCEQNLNHDAMYWYRQDPGQGLRLIYYSQIVNDFQKGDIAEGYSVSREKKESFPLTVTSAQKNPTAFYLCASSIDPGTLSYNEQFFGPGTRLTVL.

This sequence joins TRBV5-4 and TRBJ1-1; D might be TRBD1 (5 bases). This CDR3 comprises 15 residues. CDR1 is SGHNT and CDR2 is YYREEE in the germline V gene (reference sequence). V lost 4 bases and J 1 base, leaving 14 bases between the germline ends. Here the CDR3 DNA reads TGTGCCAGCAGCCTGACAACCGGGGGGAACACTGAAGCTTTCTTT. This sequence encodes CASSLTTGGNTEAFF.

The CDR3 region is CASSEYVVGLRKGQETQYF. The CDR3 coding sequence is TGTGCCAGCAGTGAATACGTGGTGGGCCTCCGGAAGGGACAGGAGACCCAGTACTTC. This rearrangement joins TRBV6-1 to TRBJ2-5; 7 bases are a match to TRBD1. The CDR3 is 19 amino acids. V shed 2 bases and J 5 bases; nucleotides not matched to a gene: 20. Germline V gene sequence: CDR1 MNHNS, CDR2 SASEGT.

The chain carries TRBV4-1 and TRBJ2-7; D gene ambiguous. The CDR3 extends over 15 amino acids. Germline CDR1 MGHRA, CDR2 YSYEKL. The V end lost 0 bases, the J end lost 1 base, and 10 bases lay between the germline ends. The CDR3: CASSQEPGRSYEQYF. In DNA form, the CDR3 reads TGCGCCAGCAGCCAAGAACCGGGTAGGTCCTACGAGCAGTACTTC.

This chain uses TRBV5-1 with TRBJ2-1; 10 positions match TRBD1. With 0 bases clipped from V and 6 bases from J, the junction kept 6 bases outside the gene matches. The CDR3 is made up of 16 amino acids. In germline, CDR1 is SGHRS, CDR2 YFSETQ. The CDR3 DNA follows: TGCGCCAGCAGCTTGGGCGGGACAGGGGATCTCAATGAGCAGTTCTTC. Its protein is CASSLGGTGDLNEQFF.

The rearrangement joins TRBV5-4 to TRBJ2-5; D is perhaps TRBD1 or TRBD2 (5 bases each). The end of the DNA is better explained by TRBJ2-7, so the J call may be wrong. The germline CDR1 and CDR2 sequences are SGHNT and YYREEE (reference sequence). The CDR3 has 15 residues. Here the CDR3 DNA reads TGTGCCAGCAGCTCTCTCTCGGGGCAGACCTACGAGCAGTACTTC. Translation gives CASSSLSGQTYEQYF.

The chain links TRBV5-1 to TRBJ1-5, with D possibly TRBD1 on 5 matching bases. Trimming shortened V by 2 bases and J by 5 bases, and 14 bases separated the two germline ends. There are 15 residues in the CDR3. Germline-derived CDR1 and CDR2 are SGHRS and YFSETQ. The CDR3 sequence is CASSFSVGADQPQHF. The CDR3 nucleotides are TGCGCCAGCAGCTTTTCGGTAGGGGCTGATCAGCCCCAGCATTTT. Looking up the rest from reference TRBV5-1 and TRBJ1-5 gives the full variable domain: KAGVTQTPRYLIKTRGQQVTLSCSPISGHRSVSWYQQTPGQGLQFLFEYFSETQRNKGNFPGRFSGRQFSNSRSEMNVSTLELGDSALYLCASSFSVGADQPQHFGDGTRLSIL.

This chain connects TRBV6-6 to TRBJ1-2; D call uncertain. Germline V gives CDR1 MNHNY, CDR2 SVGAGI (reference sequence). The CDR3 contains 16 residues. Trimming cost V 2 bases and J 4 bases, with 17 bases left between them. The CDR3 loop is CASSYGLEERLYGYTF. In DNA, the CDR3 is TGTGCCAGCAGTTACGGGTTGGAAGAGAGACTCTATGGCTACACCTTC.

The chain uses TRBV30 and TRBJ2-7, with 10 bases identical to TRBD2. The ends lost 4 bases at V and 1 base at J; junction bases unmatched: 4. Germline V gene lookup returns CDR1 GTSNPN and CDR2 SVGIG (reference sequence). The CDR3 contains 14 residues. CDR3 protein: CAWKGLAVSYEQYF. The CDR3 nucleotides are TGTGCCTGGAAAGGACTAGCGGTATCCTACGAGCAGTACTTC.

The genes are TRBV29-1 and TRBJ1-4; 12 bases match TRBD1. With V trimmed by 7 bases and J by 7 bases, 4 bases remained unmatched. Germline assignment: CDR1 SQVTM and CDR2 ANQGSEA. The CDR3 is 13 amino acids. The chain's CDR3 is CSGGTGGVEKLFF. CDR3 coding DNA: TGCAGCGGCGGGACAGGGGGCGTTGAAAAACTGTTTTTT.

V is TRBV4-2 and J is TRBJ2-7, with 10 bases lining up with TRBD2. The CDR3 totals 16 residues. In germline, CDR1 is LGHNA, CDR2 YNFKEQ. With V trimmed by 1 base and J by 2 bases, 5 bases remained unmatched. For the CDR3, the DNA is TGTGCCAGCAGCCAAGGGCTAGCGGGGGCCACCTACGAGCAGTACTTC. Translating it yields CASSQGLAGATYEQYF.

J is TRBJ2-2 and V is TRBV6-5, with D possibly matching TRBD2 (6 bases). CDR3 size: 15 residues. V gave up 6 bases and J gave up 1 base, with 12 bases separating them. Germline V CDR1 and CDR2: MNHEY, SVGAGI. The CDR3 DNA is TGTGCCAGCAGCAAACCCGGGGGGAACACCGGGGAGCTGTTTTTT. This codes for CASSKPGGNTGELFF.

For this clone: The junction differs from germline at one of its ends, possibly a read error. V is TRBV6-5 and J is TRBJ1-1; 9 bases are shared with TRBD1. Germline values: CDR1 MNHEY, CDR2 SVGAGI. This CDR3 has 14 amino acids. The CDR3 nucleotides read TGTGCCGGCAGGTTGGGACAGGGATTTGCTGAAGCTTTCTTT. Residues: CAGRLGQGFAEAFF.

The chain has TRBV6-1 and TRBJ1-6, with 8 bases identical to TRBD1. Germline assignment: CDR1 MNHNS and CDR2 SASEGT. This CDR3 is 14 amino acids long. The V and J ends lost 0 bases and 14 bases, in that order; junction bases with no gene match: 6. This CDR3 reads CASSEAWDRTTLHF. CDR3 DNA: TGTGCCAGCAGTGAAGCGTGGGACAGGACCACCCTCCACTTT.

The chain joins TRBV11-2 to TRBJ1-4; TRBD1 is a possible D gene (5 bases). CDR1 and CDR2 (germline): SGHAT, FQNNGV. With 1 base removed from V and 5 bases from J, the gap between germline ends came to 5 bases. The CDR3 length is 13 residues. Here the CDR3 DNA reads TGTGCCAGCAGCTTAGGACAGAATGAAAAACTGTTTTTT. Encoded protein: CASSLGQNEKLFF.